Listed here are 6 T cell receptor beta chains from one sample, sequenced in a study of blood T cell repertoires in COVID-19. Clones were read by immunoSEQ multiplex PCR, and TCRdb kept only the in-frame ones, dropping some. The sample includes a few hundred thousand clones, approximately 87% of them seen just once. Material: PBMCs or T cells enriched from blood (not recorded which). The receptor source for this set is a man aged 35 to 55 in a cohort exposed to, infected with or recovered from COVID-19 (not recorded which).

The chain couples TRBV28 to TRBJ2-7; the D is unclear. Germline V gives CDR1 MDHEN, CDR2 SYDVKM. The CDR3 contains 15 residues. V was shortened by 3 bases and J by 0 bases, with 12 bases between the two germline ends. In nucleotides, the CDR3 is TGTGCCAGCAGTTTTCCAGTGGCCAACTCCTACGAGCAGTACTTC. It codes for CASSFPVANSYEQYF. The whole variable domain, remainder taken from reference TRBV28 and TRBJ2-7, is DVKVTQSSRYLVKRTGEKVFLECVQDMDHENMFWYRQDPGLGLRLIYFSYDVKMKEKGDIPEGYSVSREKKERFSLILESASTNQTSMYLCASSFPVANSYEQYFGPGTRLTVT.

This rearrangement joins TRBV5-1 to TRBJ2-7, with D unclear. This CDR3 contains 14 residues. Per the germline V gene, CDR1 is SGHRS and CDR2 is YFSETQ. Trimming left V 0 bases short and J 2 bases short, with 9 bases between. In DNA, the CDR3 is TGCGCCAGCAGCTTGGCACTAATACCCTACGAGCAGTACTTC. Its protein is CASSLALIPYEQYF. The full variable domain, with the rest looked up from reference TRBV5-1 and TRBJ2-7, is KAGVTQTPRYLIKTRGQQVTLSCSPISGHRSVSWYQQTPGQGLQFLFEYFSETQRNKGNFPGRFSGRQFSNSRSEMNVSTLELGDSALYLCASSLALIPYEQYFGPGTRLTVT.

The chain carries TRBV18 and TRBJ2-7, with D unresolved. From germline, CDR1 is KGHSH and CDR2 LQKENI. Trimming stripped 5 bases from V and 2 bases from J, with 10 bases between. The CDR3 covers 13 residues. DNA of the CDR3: TGTGCCAGCTCAGCCACAGAGACCTACGAGCAGTACTTC. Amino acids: CASSATETYEQYF.

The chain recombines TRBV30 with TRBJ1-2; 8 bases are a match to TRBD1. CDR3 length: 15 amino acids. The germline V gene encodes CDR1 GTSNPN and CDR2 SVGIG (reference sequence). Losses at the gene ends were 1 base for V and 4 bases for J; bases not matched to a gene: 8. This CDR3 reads CAWSARQGPSYGYTF. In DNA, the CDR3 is TGTGCCTGGAGTGCCAGACAGGGGCCTTCCTATGGCTACACCTTC.

The CDR3, as DNA: TGTGCCAGCAGCACCGGGACTAGACGCACAGATACGCAGTATTTT. Translation gives CASSTGTRRTDTQYF. This rearrangement joins TRBV11-3 to TRBJ2-3, with 8 bases matching TRBD2. CDR3 length equals 15 residues. Per the germline V gene, CDR1 is SGHNT and CDR2 is YENEEA. Losses at the gene ends were 5 bases for V and 1 base for J; bases not matched to a gene: 5.

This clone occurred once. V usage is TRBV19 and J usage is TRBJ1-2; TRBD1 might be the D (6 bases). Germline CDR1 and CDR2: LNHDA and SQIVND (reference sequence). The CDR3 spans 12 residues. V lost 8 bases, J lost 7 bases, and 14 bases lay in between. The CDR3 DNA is TGTGCCAGTGCGGACAGAGCGTCTGGCTACACCTTC. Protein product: CASADRASGYTF.